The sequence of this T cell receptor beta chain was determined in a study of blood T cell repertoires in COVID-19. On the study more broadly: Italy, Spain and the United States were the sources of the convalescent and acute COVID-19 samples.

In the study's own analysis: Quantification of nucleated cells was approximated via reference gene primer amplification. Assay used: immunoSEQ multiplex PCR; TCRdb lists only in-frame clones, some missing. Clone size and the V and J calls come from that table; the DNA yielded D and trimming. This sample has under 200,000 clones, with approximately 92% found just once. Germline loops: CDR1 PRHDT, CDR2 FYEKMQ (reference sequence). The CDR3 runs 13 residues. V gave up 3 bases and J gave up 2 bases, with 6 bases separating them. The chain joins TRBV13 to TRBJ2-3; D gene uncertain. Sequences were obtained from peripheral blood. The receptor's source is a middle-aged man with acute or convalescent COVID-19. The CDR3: CASSFGNTDTQYF. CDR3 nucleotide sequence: TGTGCCAGCAGCTTTGGCAACACAGATACGCAGTATTTT.